Following are 10 T cell receptor beta chains from one sample sequenced in a study of shared clonotypes between healthy human individuals. The table came from immunoSEQ multiplex PCR; TCRdb's copy has only in-frame clones and leaves some out. Of around 2,000,000 clones in the sample, approximately 94% were seen once. The naive CD8 population came from CD45RO-negative cells selected for CCR7, without terminally differentiated effector memory CD45RA+ cells. Material: naive CD8+ T cells sorted from blood. The receptors were gathered from a man between 18 and 35 years old in good health.

The chain joins TRBV7-9 to TRBJ2-7, with D uncertain. Germline V CDR1 and CDR2: SEHNR, FQNEAQ (reference sequence). Trimming removed 3 bases at V and 2 bases at J, with 8 bases between. The CDR3 sequence is 13 residues long. The DNA of the CDR3 is TGTGCCAGCAGCTTTCACCAGCCCTACGAGCAGTACTTC. Its translation: CASSFHQPYEQYF.

The chain couples TRBV11-2 to TRBJ2-1, with 10 bases matching TRBD2. V was pared by 2 bases and J by 8 bases, with 6 bases of the junction left unmatched. This CDR3 is 15 amino acids long. Per the germline V gene, CDR1 is SGHAT and CDR2 is FQNNGV. In nucleotides, the CDR3 is TGTGCCAGCAGCTTACTAGCGGGGGTCTTGGATGAGCAGTTCTTC. As protein: CASSLLAGVLDEQFF.

This clone was recorded once. The chain uses TRBV6-1 and TRBJ1-2, with D tentatively TRBD1 (5 bases). V lost 7 bases to trimming and J lost 8 bases, with 17 bases between them. Germline CDR1 reads MNHNS; CDR2 reads SASEGT. The CDR3 runs 13 residues. The CDR3 DNA is TGTGCCAGCAAAGGGGTGAGGTTGGAGGGCTACACCTTC. This translates into CASKGVRLEGYTF.

Concerning this clone: This sample includes further DNA sequences coding for the same CDR3. The chain joins TRBV20-1 to TRBJ2-5; D is perhaps TRBD2 (5 bases). CDR3 size: 11 residues. The V end lost 6 bases, the J end lost 5 bases, and 10 bases lay between the germline ends. Germline CDR1 reads DFQATT; CDR2 reads SNEGSKA (reference sequence). The CDR3 nucleotides read TGCAGTGCCCGGACGGGGGAGACCCAGTACTTC. This codes for CSARTGETQYF.

The rearrangement uses TRBV2 and TRBJ1-1; D gene ambiguous. Looked up from germline, CDR1 is SNHLY and CDR2 is FYNNEI. The CDR3 has 14 residues. Deletions cut 10 bases from V and 5 bases from J, with 20 bases between. The CDR3 loop is CANPDGDSWTEAFF. CDR3 in DNA: TGTGCCAACCCGGACGGGGATAGTTGGACTGAAGCTTTCTTT.

The V call is TRBV6-5, the J call TRBJ2-1, with D maybe TRBD1 (5 bases). The CDR3 spans 15 residues. Trimming removed 5 bases from V and 7 bases from J, with 18 bases in between. The germline V gene has CDR1 MNHEY and CDR2 SVGAGI. The CDR3 DNA reads as TGTGCCAGCAGTCAGACGCAGCATTACAGGAATGAGCAGTTCTTC. Translating it yields CASSQTQHYRNEQFF.

The rearrangement links TRBV7-9 to TRBJ2-7; weak D call: TRBD1 (7 bases). The CDR3 has 15 residues. V dropped 5 bases and J dropped 7 bases, with 21 bases sitting between them. CDR1 is SEHNR and CDR2 is FQNEAQ in the germline V gene (reference sequence). The CDR3: CASSPRDSQMGEQYF. DNA for the CDR3: TGTGCCAGCAGCCCGCGGGACAGCCAAATGGGGGAGCAGTACTTC.

This chain uses TRBV28 with TRBJ2-2; either TRBD1 or TRBD2 may fit D (6 bases each). Germline CDR1 and CDR2: MDHEN and SYDVKM. The length of the CDR3 is 12 residues. Deletions cut 10 bases from V and 10 bases from J, with 16 bases between. Here the CDR3 reads CATRSWGAELFF. CDR3 DNA sequence: TGTGCCACCCGATCGTGGGGGGCGGAGCTGTTTTTT.

J is TRBJ2-3 and V is TRBV7-6; 12 bases map to TRBD2. Germline V gene sequence: CDR1 SGHVS, CDR2 FNYEAQ. This CDR3 comprises 16 residues. V was pared by 6 bases and J by 5 bases, with 9 bases of the junction left unmatched. The CDR3 nucleotides read TGTGCCAGCAGTCCACTAGCGGGAGGTTCGGGAGATACGCAGTATTTT. Translated, it gives CASSPLAGGSGDTQYF.

With respect to this clone: Other DNA variants within this sample encode the same CDR3. The chain couples TRBV27 to TRBJ1-5, with D maybe TRBD1 (5 bases). The CDR3 runs to 13 residues. Per germline, CDR1 MNHEY and CDR2 SMNVEV (reference sequence). Trimming cost V 3 bases and J 6 bases, with 9 bases left between them. CDR3 in amino acids: CASSLEGFQPQHF. DNA of the CDR3: TGTGCCAGCAGTTTGGAGGGGTTTCAGCCCCAGCATTTT.